This is a list of T cell receptor beta chains from one sample in a study of CD8+CD57+ T cells in acquired aplastic anemia. A single record per CDR3 protein comes from TCRdb applying MiXCR to the reads. The table lists about 420,000 distinct CDR3 sequences, under 80% of them singletons. Material for sequencing was sorted CD4+, CD8+, or CD8+CD57+ T cells (not recorded which) from PBMCs. The receptors stem from a human donor in good health, serving as a control. CDR3s include the opening cysteine and the closing phenylalanine or tryptophan. D genes are given only for firm matches. Part of the rows lack a size; the others show once, few, many or a class for expanded clones.

d_call: NA
j_call: TRBJ2-5
clone_size: many
v_call: TRBV7-2
cdr3_nt: TGTGCCAGCAGCCTTGGGTCAGAGACCCAGTACTTC
cdr3_aa: CASSLGSETQYF

d_call: TRBD1
j_call: TRBJ2-3
clone_size: NA
v_call: TRBV7-3
cdr3_nt: TGTGCCAGCAGCTTCCGGGACAGGGCATATCATGAGCAGTATTTT
cdr3_aa: CASSFRDRAYHEQYF

d_call: NA
j_call: TRBJ1-2
clone_size: few
v_call: TRBV2
cdr3_nt: TGTGCCAGCAGGGGCGGAGGCATCTATGGCTACACCTTC
cdr3_aa: CASRGGGIYGYTF

d_call: NA
j_call: TRBJ1-2
clone_size: once
v_call: TRBV20-1
cdr3_nt: TGCAGTGCTAGCCCCCCCCCCGATGGCTACACCTTC
cdr3_aa: CSASPPPDGYTF

d_call: NA
j_call: TRBJ2-6
clone_size: many
v_call: TRBV11-2
cdr3_nt: TGTGCCAGCAGCCCAGGACATGAGGCCAACGTCCTGACTTTC
cdr3_aa: CASSPGHEANVLTF

d_call: TRBD1
j_call: TRBJ2-3
clone_size: NA
v_call: TRBV7-2
cdr3_nt: TGTGCCAGCAGCTTGAATCCGGGACAGGGGGCCTACGAGTATTTT
cdr3_aa: CASSLNPGQGAYEYF

d_call: NA
j_call: TRBJ1-2
clone_size: many
v_call: TRBV28
cdr3_nt: TGTGCCAGCAGTTCAGGAGGAGGGACATCTGGCTACACCTTC
cdr3_aa: CASSSGGGTSGYTF

d_call: NA
j_call: TRBJ1-6
clone_size: NA
v_call: TRBV7-2
cdr3_nt: TGTGCCAGCAGCTTAAGGCTAGCGGGGCCCACCGGGGACTTT
cdr3_aa: CASSLRLAGPTGDF

d_call: TRBD1
j_call: TRBJ1-2
clone_size: NA
v_call: TRBV29-1
cdr3_nt: TGCAGCGCCGGGACAGGAGGTTTGAAGAACTATGGCTACACCTTC
cdr3_aa: CSAGTGGLKNYGYTF

d_call: TRBD1
j_call: TRBJ2-5
clone_size: NA
v_call: TRBV19
cdr3_nt: TGTGCCAGTAGCTTGGGACAGGGGAATCAGGAGACCCAGTACTTC
cdr3_aa: CASSLGQGNQETQYF

d_call: TRBD1
j_call: TRBJ2-2
clone_size: NA
v_call: TRBV19
cdr3_nt: TGTGCCAGTAGTATGCTATCCAGGGGGACCGGGGAGCTGTTTTTT
cdr3_aa: CASSMLSRGTGELFF

d_call: NA
j_call: TRBJ2-1
clone_size: NA
v_call: TRBV10-3
cdr3_nt: TGTGCCAGTATGGGTCGGGCGTACAATGAGCAGTTCTTC
cdr3_aa: CASMGRAYNEQFF

d_call: TRBD1
j_call: TRBJ2-1
clone_size: NA
v_call: TRBV25-1
cdr3_nt: TGTGCCAGCAGTTCCGGGACAGGGCACAATGAGCAGTTCTTC
cdr3_aa: CASSSGTGHNEQFF

d_call: NA
j_call: TRBJ1-3
clone_size: NA
v_call: TRBV7-9
cdr3_nt: TGTGCCAGCAGCTGGAGTAGGGGAGATTCGGAGAACTCCATATATTTT
cdr3_aa: CASSWSRGDSENSIYF

d_call: TRBD2
j_call: TRBJ2-7
clone_size: NA
v_call: TRBV10-3
cdr3_nt: TGTGCCATCAGACTTGAGACTAGCGGGAGTTACGAGCAGTACTTC
cdr3_aa: CAIRLETSGSYEQYF

d_call: NA
j_call: TRBJ1-2
clone_size: NA
v_call: TRBV11-2
cdr3_nt: TGTGCCAGCAGCTTAGTATTGTGGGGTTTTAGCTATGGCTACACCTTC
cdr3_aa: CASSLVLWGFSYGYTF

d_call: TRBD1
j_call: TRBJ1-1
clone_size: NA
v_call: TRBV20-1
cdr3_nt: TGCAGTGCTAGTTGGACAGGGGGCACTGAAGCTTTCTTT
cdr3_aa: CSASWTGGTEAFF

d_call: NA
j_call: TRBJ2-7
clone_size: NA
v_call: TRBV25-1
cdr3_nt: TGTGCCAGCAGTGAGATCTCACAGGATTTAAACACTGAGCAGTACTTC
cdr3_aa: CASSEISQDLNTEQYF

d_call: NA
j_call: TRBJ2-3
clone_size: NA
v_call: TRBV7-9
cdr3_nt: TGTGCCAGCAGCTCCTATGAGGCTGATACGCAGTATTTT
cdr3_aa: CASSSYEADTQYF

d_call: NA
j_call: TRBJ2-5
clone_size: NA
v_call: TRBV7-9
cdr3_nt: TGTGCCAGCAGCCTAGGGTGGGCGGCCAATTCGTACCAAGAGACCCAGTACTTC
cdr3_aa: CASSLGWAANSYQETQYF

d_call: NA
j_call: TRBJ1-5
clone_size: once
v_call: TRBV24-1
cdr3_nt: TGTGCCACCAGTGACCAGAATCAGCCCCAGCATTTT
cdr3_aa: CATSDQNQPQHF

d_call: TRBD2
j_call: TRBJ2-3
clone_size: NA
v_call: TRBV3-1
cdr3_nt: TGTGCCAGCAGCCAAGCCCGCGGCGGGGGGGCAGATACGCAGTATTTT
cdr3_aa: CASSQARGGGADTQYF

d_call: NA
j_call: TRBJ1-4
clone_size: NA
v_call: TRBV9
cdr3_nt: TGTGCCAACAGCCCGGGGGAACGATGGGATGAAAGACTGTTTTTT
cdr3_aa: CANSPGERWDERLFF

d_call: NA
j_call: TRBJ1-2
clone_size: NA
v_call: TRBV12-3/TRBV12-4
cdr3_nt: TGTGCCAGCAGTTTAACACACTCTGGCTACACCTTC
cdr3_aa: CASSLTHSGYTF

d_call: NA
j_call: TRBJ2-7
clone_size: NA
v_call: TRBV7-9
cdr3_nt: TGTGCCAGCAGCTTATCACGAGGGGAAAAACTGTTTTTTTTC
cdr3_aa: CASSLSRGEKLFFF

d_call: NA
j_call: TRBJ1-2
clone_size: NA
v_call: TRBV29-1
cdr3_nt: TGCAGCGTCGAGTCTTGGCAGTGTGGCTACACCTTC
cdr3_aa: CSVESWQCGYTF

d_call: NA
j_call: TRBJ2-3
clone_size: NA
v_call: TRBV5-5
cdr3_nt: TGTGCCAGCAGCCCCCAACTGACGCAGTATTTT
cdr3_aa: CASSPQLTQYF

d_call: NA
j_call: TRBJ1-2
clone_size: NA
v_call: TRBV19
cdr3_nt: TGTGCCAGTAGGGGGGTAGTTAACTATGGCTACACCTTC
cdr3_aa: CASRGVVNYGYTF

d_call: NA
j_call: TRBJ2-5
clone_size: many
v_call: TRBV3-1
cdr3_nt: TGTGCCAGCAGCCCCACCACGGGCCAAGAGACCCAGTACTTC
cdr3_aa: CASSPTTGQETQYF

d_call: NA
j_call: TRBJ1-2
clone_size: NA
v_call: TRBV7-3
cdr3_nt: TGTGCCAGCAGCTCGACGGTAGCGGAGACCCAGTACTTCTACACCTTC
cdr3_aa: CASSSTVAETQYFYTF

d_call: NA
j_call: TRBJ2-5
clone_size: NA
v_call: TRBV5-1
cdr3_nt: TGCGCCAGCAGCTCGATACAGGGTTACCAAGAGACCCAGTACTTC
cdr3_aa: CASSSIQGYQETQYF

d_call: NA
j_call: TRBJ1-5
clone_size: many
v_call: TRBV7-8
cdr3_nt: TGTGCCAGCAGCTCTATCGGGGTCTGGAATATAGCCCATGATCAGCCCCAGCATTTT
cdr3_aa: CASSSIGVWNIAHDQPQHF

d_call: NA
j_call: TRBJ1-1
clone_size: NA
v_call: TRBV11-1
cdr3_nt: TGTGCCAGCAGCTTACAGGAGGACACTGAAGCTTTCTTT
cdr3_aa: CASSLQEDTEAFF

d_call: TRBD2
j_call: TRBJ2-5
clone_size: once
v_call: TRBV10-3
cdr3_nt: TGTGCCACGAATCTAAAAGGCGGGGGTTCAACCCTATACTTT
cdr3_aa: CATNLKGGGSTLYF

d_call: NA
j_call: TRBJ1-1
clone_size: NA
v_call: TRBV13
cdr3_nt: TGTGCCAGCAGCTTCGTTTGGGGGGGCCCTGAAGCGTTCTTT
cdr3_aa: CASSFVWGGPEAFF

d_call: TRBD2
j_call: TRBJ2-7
clone_size: NA
v_call: TRBV7-2
cdr3_nt: TGTGCCAGCAGCTTAGCCGGGGGGTCCCTCGACGAGCAGTACTTC
cdr3_aa: CASSLAGGSLDEQYF

d_call: NA
j_call: TRBJ1-2
clone_size: NA
v_call: TRBV7-2
cdr3_nt: TGTGCCAGCAGCGTAGTGGGAGGGAGGCTCTATTGCTACACCTTC
cdr3_aa: CASSVVGGRLYCYTF

d_call: NA
j_call: TRBJ2-7
clone_size: once
v_call: TRBV19
cdr3_nt: TGTGCCAGTATCCTCGGGCCAGACCCAATGAACACTGAAGCTTTC
cdr3_aa: CASILGPDPMNTEAF

d_call: NA
j_call: TRBJ2-3
clone_size: NA
v_call: TRBV7-2
cdr3_nt: TGTGCCAGCAGCCCCGCGGTGCCAGGGGATACGCAGTATTTT
cdr3_aa: CASSPAVPGDTQYF

d_call: TRBD2
j_call: TRBJ2-7
clone_size: NA
v_call: TRBV7-9
cdr3_nt: TGTGCCACCAGCAGAGATGTGAGCAGCGGGGACGGCGAGCAGTACTTC
cdr3_aa: CATSRDVSSGDGEQYF

d_call: TRBD1
j_call: TRBJ1-3
clone_size: NA
v_call: TRBV30
cdr3_nt: TGTGCCTGGAGACAGGGGGTCTCGGTGGGAAACACCATATATTTT
cdr3_aa: CAWRQGVSVGNTIYF